This entry features one T cell receptor beta chain sequence. Its target is unknown. The sample belongs to a study of T cell repertoires in aging, cancer and after chemotherapy. Study-wide points: In cancer patients, declining TCR diversity with age involved lost richness and lost evenness.

V was shortened by 6 bases and J by 7 bases, with 18 bases between the two germline ends. The CDR3 is 14 amino acids. Germline V gene lookup returns CDR1 MNHEY and CDR2 SVGAGI. TRB rearrangements spanning V, D and J were amplified using mixed TRB-A/B primers. One entry per CDR3 protein results from TCRdb running MiXCR on the multiplex PCR reads. Among 8,500 to 13,000 distinct CDR3 sequences, roughly 32% were seen once, and the ten largest hold roughly 3.1%. Amplification of TCR beta used genomic DNA extracted from peripheral blood. The V call is TRBV6-5, the J call TRBJ1-1; possible D gene TRBD1, 5 bases. Sequencing was done on a sample of blood. The sequence was obtained from a human donor in good health. The DNA of the CDR3 is TGTGCCAGCAGCAGAAAAGCAGGGCTCAATGAAGCTTTCTTT. Its translation: CASSRKAGLNEAFF.